This TCR beta chain was observed in a study of blood T cell repertoires in COVID-19. Study overall: Samples of COVID-19 (acute and convalescent) were obtained from the United States, Italy and Spain. PBMCs, B-cell-depleted T cells, or T cells provided the cDNA or gDNA that made up the material.

The CDR3 extends over 18 amino acids. The germline gives CDR1 DFQATT, CDR2 SNEGSKA (reference sequence). V was clipped by 3 bases and J by 0 bases, with 21 bases between them. In the source study's methods: Reference gene primer amplification gave nucleated cell count estimates. Using immunoSEQ multiplex PCR, the repertoire was profiled, and TCRdb retains in-frame clones only, with some absent. V and J calls and clone size are those listed in that table; D and trimming were worked out from the DNA. The sample records over 200,000 clones, around 82% being singletons. What was sequenced was peripheral blood. The source of this sequence is a man at least 80 years old with acute or convalescent COVID-19. V and J are TRBV20-1 and TRBJ2-1; D might be TRBD2 (5 bases). The CDR3 here is CSASRPLRLTSSYNEQFF. The CDR3 nucleotides read TGCAGTGCTAGTCGGCCCCTTAGACTAACATCCTCCTACAATGAGCAGTTCTTC.